This is a list of T cell receptor beta chains from one sample in a study of T cells expressing NK-cell markers. TCRdb reanalyzed the 5' RACE reads, giving one entry per CDR3 protein sequence and no DNA. With 150,000 or so distinct CDR3 sequences in the sample, the ten largest clones hold 37%. The sequenced sample consisted of blood T cells: a sorted CD56 or NKG2C T cell subset, CD4+ or CD8+ T cells, or bulk PBMC T cells (not recorded which). The receptors were gathered from a woman aged 50 to 60 in good health. Both conserved end residues are part of each CDR3.

v_gene: TRBV30
j_gene: TRBJ2-3
CDR3aa: CAWSVTGADTQYF

v_gene: TRBV7-6
j_gene: TRBJ2-2
CDR3aa: CASQRTGNTGELFF

v_gene: TRBV29-1
j_gene: TRBJ2-7
CDR3aa: CSVNRGYYEQYF

v_gene: TRBV6-5
j_gene: TRBJ2-1
CDR3aa: CASSYLRGSYNEQFF

v_gene: TRBV27
j_gene: TRBJ2-3
CDR3aa: CASSLIWGAEDTQYF

v_gene: TRBV15
j_gene: TRBJ2-3
CDR3aa: CATSRDRVVFTQYF

v_gene: TRBV7-9
j_gene: TRBJ2-7
CDR3aa: CASSSTGTRYEQYF

v_gene: TRBV3-1
j_gene: TRBJ2-5
CDR3aa: CASSQLQGPEGETQYF

v_gene: TRBV7-2
j_gene: TRBJ1-5
CDR3aa: CASSPDIFQPQHF

v_gene: TRBV12-3/TRBV12-4
j_gene: TRBJ2-5
CDR3aa: CASSSTGLDFLETQYF

v_gene: TRBV12-5
j_gene: TRBJ1-5
CDR3aa: CASGLVDGSNQPQHF

v_gene: TRBV6-5
j_gene: TRBJ2-1
CDR3aa: CASSKGPNNEQFF

v_gene: TRBV12-3/TRBV12-4
j_gene: TRBJ2-1
CDR3aa: CASSLQGTYNEQFF

v_gene: TRBV12-3/TRBV12-4
j_gene: TRBJ2-3
CDR3aa: CASRLAGDLRTDTQYF

v_gene: TRBV7-7
j_gene: TRBJ2-4
CDR3aa: CASSLELGLGGIQYF

v_gene: TRBV20-1
j_gene: TRBJ1-2
CDR3aa: CSARDQGIIWGYTF

v_gene: TRBV6-5
j_gene: TRBJ1-4
CDR3aa: CASSYSRLGLDEKLFF

v_gene: TRBV20-1
j_gene: TRBJ1-2
CDR3aa: CSARENNYGYTF

v_gene: TRBV2
j_gene: TRBJ1-1
CDR3aa: CASSPALRENTEAFF

v_gene: TRBV7-9
j_gene: TRBJ1-1
CDR3aa: CASTPGSMNTEAFF

v_gene: TRBV4-1
j_gene: TRBJ2-1
CDR3aa: CASSQDASGLPSEQFF

v_gene: TRBV20-1
j_gene: TRBJ1-1
CDR3aa: CSARDIRGMNTEAFF

v_gene: TRBV3-1
j_gene: TRBJ2-3
CDR3aa: CASSQEGGRADTQYF

v_gene: TRBV13
j_gene: TRBJ2-7
CDR3aa: CASSLLSSSYEQYF

v_gene: TRBV6-1
j_gene: TRBJ2-2
CDR3aa: CASSEMGGRNTGELFF

v_gene: TRBV5-4
j_gene: TRBJ2-2
CDR3aa: CASHPGTGELFF

v_gene: TRBV5-1
j_gene: TRBJ2-7
CDR3aa: CASSLFPVGSSYEQYF

v_gene: TRBV24-1
j_gene: TRBJ1-1
CDR3aa: CATSDPRRELGAFF

v_gene: TRBV4-2
j_gene: TRBJ1-6
CDR3aa: CASSQEAGLSSYNSPLHF

v_gene: TRBV7-2
j_gene: TRBJ2-5
CDR3aa: CASYGQALETQYF

v_gene: TRBV2
j_gene: TRBJ2-5
CDR3aa: CASSELKPSGYQETQYF

v_gene: TRBV11-3
j_gene: TRBJ2-1
CDR3aa: CASSWRLPGLAGSHEQFF

v_gene: TRBV11-2
j_gene: TRBJ2-7
CDR3aa: CASSPRLAGGSYEQYF

v_gene: TRBV20-1
j_gene: TRBJ2-2
CDR3aa: CSASWGMTGELFF

v_gene: TRBV12-3/TRBV12-4
j_gene: TRBJ2-3
CDR3aa: CASQGLHNTDTQYF

v_gene: TRBV5-1
j_gene: TRBJ2-2
CDR3aa: CASSLSGPTGELFF

v_gene: TRBV9
j_gene: TRBJ2-2
CDR3aa: CASSVGWTGELFF

v_gene: TRBV5-1
j_gene: TRBJ2-1
CDR3aa: CASSLTSGLGNEQFF

v_gene: TRBV12-3/TRBV12-4
j_gene: TRBJ2-1
CDR3aa: CASSSTLASYNEQFF

v_gene: TRBV2
j_gene: TRBJ2-7
CDR3aa: CASMFLGTNFNEQYF

v_gene: TRBV11-2
j_gene: TRBJ1-2
CDR3aa: CASSLEGRVGPANYGYTF

v_gene: TRBV24-1
j_gene: TRBJ2-2
CDR3aa: CATSDLGTADTGELFF

v_gene: TRBV27
j_gene: TRBJ2-1
CDR3aa: CASSLSLGEAYNEQFF

v_gene: TRBV27
j_gene: TRBJ1-1
CDR3aa: CASSLSGFGRNTEAFF

v_gene: TRBV11-2
j_gene: TRBJ1-5
CDR3aa: CASSLFSNQPQHF

v_gene: TRBV19
j_gene: TRBJ2-7
CDR3aa: CASSPGQLEQYF

v_gene: TRBV9
j_gene: TRBJ2-3
CDR3aa: CASSAKGGSGDTQYF

v_gene: TRBV6-1
j_gene: TRBJ2-2
CDR3aa: CASRASLAGPDGELFF

v_gene: TRBV24-1
j_gene: TRBJ2-5
CDR3aa: CATSDLASDQETQYF

v_gene: TRBV11-2
j_gene: TRBJ2-3
CDR3aa: CASSPAAGDTQYF